The 16 T cell receptor beta chains listed next were all sequenced from one sample in a study of beta chain features in type 1 diabetes. The isolated RNA, all of it, was reverse transcribed, so expressed TCRB transcripts were what got sequenced. Profiled with immunoSEQ multiplex PCR; TCRdb holds only in-frame clones, not every one. Of 120,000 to 150,000 clones in the sample, about 51% are singletons; the top ten hold around 0.43%. Sequencing was done on a sample of Tregs from blood. The receptors originated from a man aged 18 to 35 in good health.

The gene calls are TRBV4-3 and TRBJ1-2; 9 nucleotides align to TRBD1. CDR3 length: 15 residues. The germline V gene has CDR1 LGHNA and CDR2 YSLEER. Trimming took 4 bases from V and 4 from J; bases not matched to a gene: 7. This chain's CDR3 is CASSLRQGGVYGYTF. For the CDR3, the DNA is TGCGCCAGCAGCCTTCGACAGGGGGGTGTCTATGGCTACACCTTC.

The chain recombines TRBV15 with TRBJ2-7; TRBD1 matches 9 bases. Germline V gene data show CDR1 as LNHNV and CDR2 as YYDKDF (reference sequence). The CDR3 spans 17 residues. Trimming removed 0 bases from V and 5 bases from J; junction bases left unmatched: 11. CDR3 DNA sequence: TGTGCCACCAGCAGAGATAAATTTGGGACAGGGTCCGACGAGCAGTACTTC. Translated: CATSRDKFGTGSDEQYF.

V gene TRBV27 combines with J gene TRBJ2-7, with 7 bases identical to TRBD1. The V segment lost 6 bases and the J segment 6 bases; nucleotides outside the gene matches: 8. CDR1 and CDR2 (germline): MNHEY, SMNVEV (reference sequence). The CDR3 loop spans 13 amino acids. The CDR3 region is CASRPSGTVEQYF. Here the CDR3 DNA reads TGTGCCAGCAGGCCCTCGGGGACAGTCGAGCAGTACTTC.

J is TRBJ2-3 and V is TRBV18; the match to TRBD2 covers 11 bases. The germline V gene encodes CDR1 KGHSH and CDR2 LQKENI. J was trimmed by 4 bases and V by 4 bases; bases with no gene match: 10. The CDR3 extends over 17 amino acids. For the CDR3, the DNA is TGTGCCAGCTCACAACGACCTCGGACTAGCGGGTCAGATACGCAGTATTTT. Its protein product is CASSQRPRTSGSDTQYF. The variable domain in full, completed from reference TRBV18 and TRBJ2-3, reads NAGVMQNPRHLVRRRGQEARLRCSPMKGHSHVYWYRQLPEEGLKFMVYLQKENIIDESGMPKERFSAEFPKEGPSILRIQQVVRGDSAAYFCASSQRPRTSGSDTQYFGPGTRLTVL.

V gene TRBV28 combines with J gene TRBJ2-5; 7 bases agree with TRBD2. The CDR3 is 12 amino acids. Germline loops: CDR1 MDHEN, CDR2 SYDVKM. V was pared by 6 bases and J by 2 bases, with 0 bases of the junction left unmatched. The CDR3 DNA is TGTGCCAGCAGACTAGCGCAAGAGACCCAGTACTTC. Its translation is CASRLAQETQYF.

The chain carries TRBV18 and TRBJ1-2; D is ambiguous. V was cut by 6 bases and J by 1 base, with 12 bases left in between. There are 14 residues in the CDR3. The germline gives CDR1 KGHSH, CDR2 LQKENI. The CDR3 DNA sequence: TGTGCCAGCTCCCCGACTGGAGATAACTATGGCTACACCTTC. Protein product: CASSPTGDNYGYTF.

V and J are TRBV27 and TRBJ2-1; weak D call: TRBD2 (6 bases). The ends were cut back, 7 bases at V and 5 bases at J, with 18 bases in the middle. Per germline, CDR1 MNHEY and CDR2 SMNVEV (reference sequence). This CDR3 is built from 15 residues. CDR3 DNA sequence: TGTGCCAGCATCAAGAGCAGGACTAAGCACAATGAGCAGTTCTTC. Amino acid sequence: CASIKSRTKHNEQFF.

This clone was observed a few times. The CDR3: CASSATGELFF. Here the CDR3 DNA reads TGTGCCAGCAGCGCTACGGGGGAGCTGTTTTTT. The J gene is TRBJ2-2, the V gene TRBV7-9; D remains unclear. V gave up 5 bases and J gave up 8 bases, with 6 bases separating them. The CDR3 sequence is 11 residues long. Germline lookup yields CDR1 SEHNR and CDR2 FQNEAQ (reference sequence).

This clone was detected once. The rearrangement links TRBV9 to TRBJ1-4, with D unresolved. Looked up from germline, CDR1 is SGDLS and CDR2 is YYNGEE. Trimming stripped 4 bases from V and 2 bases from J, with 12 bases between. The CDR3 spans 15 residues. CDR3 nucleotide sequence: TGTGCCAGCAGCCCCCGGGAAGGGACTAATGAAAAACTGTTTTTT. Amino acid sequence: CASSPREGTNEKLFF. The whole variable domain, filled in from reference TRBV9 and TRBJ1-4, reads DSGVTQTPKHLITATGQRVTLRCSPRSGDLSVYWYQQSLDQGLQFLIQYYNGEERAKGNILERFSAQQFPDLHSELNLSSLELGDSALYFCASSPREGTNEKLFFGSGTQLSVL.

This clone was found once. The V call is TRBV11-2, the J call TRBJ2-7; D might be TRBD2 (5 bases). CDR1 SGHAT and CDR2 FQNNGV come from the germline V gene. The CDR3 has 16 amino acids. V lost 4 bases and J lost 0, with 16 bases in between. The CDR3 loop reads CASSSYATTSSYEQYF. The CDR3 nucleotides are TGTGCCAGCAGCTCCTACGCGACTACCTCCTCCTACGAGCAGTACTTC. Full variable domain (missing parts from reference TRBV11-2 and TRBJ2-7): EAGVAQSPRYKIIEKRQSVAFWCNPISGHATLYWYQQILGQGPKLLIQFQNNGVVDDSQLPKDRFSAERLKGVDSTLKIQPAKLEDSAVYLCASSSYATTSSYEQYFGPGTRLTVT.

The chain couples TRBV29-1 to TRBJ1-2; the D gene is possibly TRBD1 (6 bases). V lost 6 bases and J 4 bases, leaving 12 bases between the germline ends. The germline V gene has CDR1 SQVTM and CDR2 ANQGSEA. The CDR3 is 12 residues long. The CDR3 reads CSVAGEIYGYTF. Here the CDR3 DNA reads TGCAGCGTAGCAGGGGAGATCTATGGCTACACCTTC.

V and J are TRBV4-1 and TRBJ1-4, with D unresolved. V was clipped by 3 bases and J by 4 bases, with 12 bases between them. This CDR3 is 15 amino acids long. Germline loops: CDR1 MGHRA, CDR2 YSYEKL. The CDR3 spells CASSQIWRLNEKLFF. Written as DNA, the CDR3 is TGCGCCAGCAGCCAGATATGGAGGCTTAATGAAAAACTGTTTTTT.

This clone was counted only a few times. The J gene is TRBJ2-3, the V gene TRBV5-6, with a weak D call TRBD1 (5 bases). Trimming removed 0 bases at V and 5 bases at J, with 13 bases between. This CDR3 is built from 15 residues. The germline V gene encodes CDR1 SGHDT and CDR2 YYEEEE. CDR3 in amino acids: CASSLVGDRGDTQYF. CDR3 nucleotide sequence: TGTGCCAGCAGCTTGGTAGGAGATAGGGGAGATACGCAGTATTTT.

The rearrangement links TRBV7-8 to TRBJ1-4; 7 bases are a match to TRBD1. The CDR3 loop spans 12 amino acids. Trimming took 3 bases from V and 13 from J; bases not matched to a gene: 5. CDR1 and CDR2 from the germline V gene are SGHVS and FQNEAQ. The CDR3 protein is CASSLRTGRLFF. CDR3 DNA sequence: TGTGCCAGCAGCTTGCGGACAGGCCGACTGTTTTTT.

The rearrangement uses TRBV29-1 and TRBJ1-2; TRBD1 matches at 7 bases. The CDR3 spans 13 residues. V lost 6 bases and J lost 4; bases outside the gene matches: 8. Germline V CDR1 and CDR2: SQVTM, ANQGSEA. The CDR3 region has the DNA TGCAGCGTCGCGGGACAGACAATCTATGGCTACACCTTC. This sequence encodes CSVAGQTIYGYTF.

The rearrangement links TRBV30 to TRBJ1-5; tentative D call: TRBD1 (5 bases). Germline CDR1 and CDR2: GTSNPN and SVGIG (reference sequence). Trimming cost V 0 bases and J 5 bases, with 11 bases left between them. The CDR3 is 14 amino acids. CDR3 nucleotides: TGTGCCTGGAGTGTATACAGGAGGGATCAGCCCCAGCATTTT. Translated: CAWSVYRRDQPQHF.